This T cell receptor (beta chain) was captured by sequencing in a study of CD8 T cells in Susac syndrome. Germline CDR1 reads SGDLS; CDR2 reads YYNGEE. Trimming left V 3 bases short and J 5 bases short, with 6 bases between. CDR3 length: 12 residues. This clonotype has just one count. The RNA input was roughly 0.5 to 1 ug, and it was reverse transcribed with random hexamers. TCRdb reprocessed the immunoSEQ multiplex PCR reads via MiXCR and lists one record per CDR3 protein. The sample carries some 260,000 distinct CDR3 sequences, approximately 81% recorded once. CD8+ and CD4+ blood T cells underwent TCR beta sequencing.

This clonotype was sampled from a human donor with multiple sclerosis. This chain joins TRBV9 and TRBJ2-1, with a tentative D call TRBD2 (6 bases). The sample taken for sequencing was CD8+ T cells from PBMCs. For the CDR3, the DNA is TGTGCCAGCAGCGCGGGGGACAATGAGCAGTTCTTC. This encodes CASSAGDNEQFF. The full variable domain, with the rest looked up from reference TRBV9 and TRBJ2-1, is DSGVTQTPKHLITATGQRVTLRCSPRSGDLSVYWYQQSLDQGLQFLIQYYNGEERAKGNILERFSAQQFPDLHSELNLSSLELGDSALYFCASSAGDNEQFFGPGTRLTVL.